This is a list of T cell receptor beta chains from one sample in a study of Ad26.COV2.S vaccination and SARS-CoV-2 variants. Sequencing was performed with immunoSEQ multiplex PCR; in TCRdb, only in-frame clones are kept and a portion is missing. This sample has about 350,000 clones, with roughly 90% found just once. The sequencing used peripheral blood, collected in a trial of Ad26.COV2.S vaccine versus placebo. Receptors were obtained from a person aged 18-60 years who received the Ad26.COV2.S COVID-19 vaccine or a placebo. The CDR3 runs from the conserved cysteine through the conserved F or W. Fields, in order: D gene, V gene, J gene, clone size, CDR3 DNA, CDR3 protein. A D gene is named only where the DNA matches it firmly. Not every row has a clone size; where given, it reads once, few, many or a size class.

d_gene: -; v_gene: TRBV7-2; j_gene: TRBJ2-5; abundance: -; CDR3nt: TGTGCCAGCAGCTTAGCGTATGGTGGGGGGATCCAAGAGACCCAGTACTTC; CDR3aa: CASSLAYGGGIQETQYF
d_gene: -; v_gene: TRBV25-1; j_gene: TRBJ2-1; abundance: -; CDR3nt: TGTGCCAGCAGTGAATTCAGGCAGGGGTCCCGCAATGAGCAGTTCTTC; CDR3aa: CASSEFRQGSRNEQFF
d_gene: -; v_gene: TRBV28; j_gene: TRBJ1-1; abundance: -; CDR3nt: TGTGCCAGCACCGATGCAGGTCGGAATGAAGCTTTCTTT; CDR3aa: CASTDAGRNEAFF
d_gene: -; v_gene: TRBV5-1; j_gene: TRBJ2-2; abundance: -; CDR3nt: TGCGCCAGCAGCTTGACAGGGACCCACACCGGGGAGCTGTTTTTT; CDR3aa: CASSLTGTHTGELFF
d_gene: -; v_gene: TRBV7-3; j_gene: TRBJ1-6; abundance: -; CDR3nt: TGTGCCAGCAGCTTAGAGGGTCGAAGCTCCTATAATTCACCCCTCCACTTT; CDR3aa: CASSLEGRSSYNSPLHF
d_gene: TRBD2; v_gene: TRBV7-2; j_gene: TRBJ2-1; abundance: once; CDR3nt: TGTGCCAGCAGCTTAGGGACTAGCGGGAGATCATTAGAGCAGTTCTTC; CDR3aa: CASSLGTSGRSLEQFF
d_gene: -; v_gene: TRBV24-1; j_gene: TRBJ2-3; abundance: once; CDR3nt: TGTGCCACCAGTTTTTCAGGGCAGGGCACAGATACGCAGTATTTT; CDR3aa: CATSFSGQGTDTQYF
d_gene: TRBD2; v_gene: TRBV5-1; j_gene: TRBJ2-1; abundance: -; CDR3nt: TGCGCCAGCCGACTAGCGGGGGAGTACAATGAGCAGTTCTTC; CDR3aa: CASRLAGEYNEQFF
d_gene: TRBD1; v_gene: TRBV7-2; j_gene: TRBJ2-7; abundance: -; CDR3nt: TGTGCCAGCAGCTTAGCGATTAGGACAGGGTATAGCTCCTACGAGCAGTACTTC; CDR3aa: CASSLAIRTGYSSYEQYF
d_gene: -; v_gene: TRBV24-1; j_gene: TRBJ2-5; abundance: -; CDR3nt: TGTGCCACCAGTGACCCAGGACAGATCCAAGAGACCCAGTACTTC; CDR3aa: CATSDPGQIQETQYF
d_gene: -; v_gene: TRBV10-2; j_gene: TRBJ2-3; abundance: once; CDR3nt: TGCGCCAGCAGTGCTGGTAGGGCAGATACGCAGTATTTT; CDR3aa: CASSAGRADTQYF
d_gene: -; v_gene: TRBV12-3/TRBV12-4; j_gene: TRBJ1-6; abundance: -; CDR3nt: TGTGCCAGCAGAGGGGAAGAGAATTCACCCCTCCACTTT; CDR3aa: CASRGEENSPLHF
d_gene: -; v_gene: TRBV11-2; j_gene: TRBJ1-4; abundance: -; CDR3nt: TGTGCCAGCAGCCCTCGTTGGGGTCGGGGGGAAAAACTGTTTTTT; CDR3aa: CASSPRWGRGEKLFF
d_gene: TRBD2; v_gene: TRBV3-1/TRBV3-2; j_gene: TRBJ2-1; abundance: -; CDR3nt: TGTGCCAGCAGCCAAGATCACAAGCGGGAGGGCAATGAGCAGTTCTTC; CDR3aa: CASSQDHKREGNEQFF
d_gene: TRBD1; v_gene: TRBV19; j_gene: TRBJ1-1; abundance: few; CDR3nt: TGTGCCAGTATTATAGGACAGGGGGCCGGCACTGAAGCTTTCTTT; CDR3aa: CASIIGQGAGTEAFF
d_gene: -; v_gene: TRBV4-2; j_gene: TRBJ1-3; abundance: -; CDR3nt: TGTGCCAGCAGCCAAGAGTGGGTTGGAAGATCTAACTCTGGAAACACCATATATTTT; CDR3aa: CASSQEWVGRSNSGNTIYF
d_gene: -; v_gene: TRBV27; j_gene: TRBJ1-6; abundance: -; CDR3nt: TGTGCCAGCCGATCCCGGAGGGGGAGCTCCTATAATTCACCCCTCCACTTT; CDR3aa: CASRSRRGSSYNSPLHF
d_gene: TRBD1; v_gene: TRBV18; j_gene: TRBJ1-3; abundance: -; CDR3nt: TGTGCCAGCTCACCCTACAGGATGACAGGGGCAAGGTCTGGAAACACCATATATTTT; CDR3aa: CASSPYRMTGARSGNTIYF
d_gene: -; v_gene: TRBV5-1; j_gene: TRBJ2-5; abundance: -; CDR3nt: TGCGCCAGCAGCTTTGCGTCGCTGGGATCCAGCCAAGAGACCCAGTACTTC; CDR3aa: CASSFASLGSSQETQYF
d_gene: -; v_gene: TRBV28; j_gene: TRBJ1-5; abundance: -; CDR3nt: TGTGCCAGCAGTTTTCAGTTTTATAGCAATCAGCCCCAGCATTTT; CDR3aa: CASSFQFYSNQPQHF
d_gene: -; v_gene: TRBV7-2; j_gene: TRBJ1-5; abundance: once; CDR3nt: TGTGCCAGCAGCTTCGAGGGATATAGCAATCAGCCCCAGCATTTT; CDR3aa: CASSFEGYSNQPQHF
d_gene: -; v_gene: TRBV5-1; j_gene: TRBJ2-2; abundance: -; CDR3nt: TGCGCCAGCAGCTTGACCGAATTTAGGGCCGGGGAGCTGTTTTTT; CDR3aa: CASSLTEFRAGELFF
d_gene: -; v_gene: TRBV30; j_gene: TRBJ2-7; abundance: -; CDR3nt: TGTGCCTGGAGTGTGGGATACGCCTACGAGCAGTACTTC; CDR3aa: CAWSVGYAYEQYF
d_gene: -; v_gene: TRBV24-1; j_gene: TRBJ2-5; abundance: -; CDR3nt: TGTGCCACCAGTGATACCACCGGCAAAACAAGTCCAGAGACCCAGTACTTC; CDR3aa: CATSDTTGKTSPETQYF
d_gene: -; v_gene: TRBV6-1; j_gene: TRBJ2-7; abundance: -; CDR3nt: TGTGCCAGCAGTGAAAGGGATGGGGCCTACGAGCAGTACTTC; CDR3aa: CASSERDGAYEQYF
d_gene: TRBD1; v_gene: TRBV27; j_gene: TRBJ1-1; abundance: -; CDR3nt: TGTGCCAGCAAGCAGGACAGGCTGAACACTGAAGCTTTCTTT; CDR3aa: CASKQDRLNTEAFF
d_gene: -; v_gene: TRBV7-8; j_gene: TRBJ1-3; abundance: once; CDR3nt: TGTGCCAGCAGCCCCAAGGGGTTATTCCTTGGAAACACCATATATTTT; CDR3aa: CASSPKGLFLGNTIYF
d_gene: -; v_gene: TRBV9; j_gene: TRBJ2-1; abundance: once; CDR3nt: TGTGCCAGCAGCCTCGTCGGGGGCGGGGGCCTCTACAATGAGCAGTTCTTC; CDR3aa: CASSLVGGGGLYNEQFF
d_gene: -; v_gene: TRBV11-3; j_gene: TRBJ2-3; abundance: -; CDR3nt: TGTGCCAGCAGCTCTCGGACTAGCACAGATACGCAGTATTTT; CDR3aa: CASSSRTSTDTQYF
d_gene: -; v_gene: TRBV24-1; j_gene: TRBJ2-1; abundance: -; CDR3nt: TGTGCCACCAGCGATCTCGATGAGCAGTTCTTC; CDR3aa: CATSDLDEQFF
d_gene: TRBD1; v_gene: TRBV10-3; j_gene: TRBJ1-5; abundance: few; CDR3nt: TGTGCCATCAGCCCTGGACAGGGGAGTCAGCCCCAGCATTTT; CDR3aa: CAISPGQGSQPQHF